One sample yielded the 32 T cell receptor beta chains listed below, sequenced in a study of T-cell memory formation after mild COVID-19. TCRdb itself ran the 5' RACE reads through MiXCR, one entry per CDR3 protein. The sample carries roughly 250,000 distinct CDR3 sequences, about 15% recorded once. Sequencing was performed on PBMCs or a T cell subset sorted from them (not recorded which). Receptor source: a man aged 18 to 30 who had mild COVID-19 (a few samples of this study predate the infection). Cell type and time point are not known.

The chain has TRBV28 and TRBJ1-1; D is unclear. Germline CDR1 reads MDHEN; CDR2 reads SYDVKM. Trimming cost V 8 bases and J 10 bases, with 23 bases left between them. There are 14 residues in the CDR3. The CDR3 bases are TGTGCCAGCTCCCCCTCGGAGGGTAGAAATGGAGCTTTCTTT. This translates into CASSPSEGRNGAFF.

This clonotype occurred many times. CDR3 sequence reads: CASSPGRLNTEAFF. As DNA, the CDR3 is TGTGCCAGCAGCCCGGGACGGCTGAACACTGAAGCTTTCTTT. The chain has TRBV7-2 and TRBJ1-1, with D perhaps matching TRBD1 (5 bases). Germline V gene sequence: CDR1 SGHTA, CDR2 FQGNSA. There are 14 residues in the CDR3. V gave up 5 bases and J gave up 0 bases, with 10 bases separating them. Full variable domain (missing parts from reference TRBV7-2 and TRBJ1-1): GAGVSQSPSNKVTEKGKDVELRCDPISGHTALYWYRQSLGQGLEFLIYFQGNSAPDKSGLPSDRFSAERTGGSVSTLTIQRTQQEDSAVYLCASSPGRLNTEAFFGQGTRLTVV.

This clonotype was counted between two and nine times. CDR3 sequence (DNA): TGTGCCTCGGGGAATCGTCTAGACTACACCTTC. Translating gives CASGNRLDYTF. The V gene is TRBV19, the J gene TRBJ1-2; D gene unclear. V dropped 11 bases and J dropped 10 bases, with 17 bases sitting between them. This CDR3 comprises 11 residues. Germline loops: CDR1 LNHDA, CDR2 SQIVND (reference sequence). The entire variable domain, with the rest obtained from reference TRBV19 and TRBJ1-2, is as follows: DGGITQSPKYLFRKEGQNVTLSCEQNLNHDAMYWYRQDPGQGLRLIYYSQIVNDFQKGDIAEGYSVSREKKESFPLTVTSAQKNPTAFYLCASGNRLDYTFGSGTRLTVV.

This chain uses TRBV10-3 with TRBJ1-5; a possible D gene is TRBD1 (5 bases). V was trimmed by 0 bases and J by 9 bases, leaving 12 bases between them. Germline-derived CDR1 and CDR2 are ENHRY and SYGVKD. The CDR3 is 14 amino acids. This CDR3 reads CAISESGLSGPQHF. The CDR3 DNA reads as TGTGCCATCAGTGAGTCGGGGCTTAGTGGGCCCCAGCATTTT.

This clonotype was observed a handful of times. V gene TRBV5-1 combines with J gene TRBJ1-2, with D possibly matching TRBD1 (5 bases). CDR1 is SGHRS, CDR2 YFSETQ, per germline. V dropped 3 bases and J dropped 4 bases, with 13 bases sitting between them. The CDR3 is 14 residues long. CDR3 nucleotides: TGCGCCAGCAGCTGGACATTCGGGGCCTATGGCTACACCTTC. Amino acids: CASSWTFGAYGYTF.

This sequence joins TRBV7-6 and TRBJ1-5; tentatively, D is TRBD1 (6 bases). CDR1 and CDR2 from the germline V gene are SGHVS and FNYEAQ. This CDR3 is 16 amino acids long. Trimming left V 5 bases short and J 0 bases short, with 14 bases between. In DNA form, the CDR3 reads TGTGCCAGCAGCCCAGGGCAGGGGTCTAGCAATCAGCCCCAGCATTTT. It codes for CASSPGQGSSNQPQHF. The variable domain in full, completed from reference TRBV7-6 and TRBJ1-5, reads GAGVSQSPRYKVTKRGQDVALRCDPISGHVSLYWYRQALGQGPEFLTYFNYEAQQDKSGLPNDRFSAERPEGSISTLTIQRTEQRDSAMYRCASSPGQGSSNQPQHFGDGTRLSIL.

This chain's CDR3 is CASSSTPGVGNTIYF. The CDR3 DNA is TGCGCCAGCAGCTCAACTCCAGGGGTGGGAAACACCATATATTTT. The V gene is TRBV5-1, the J gene TRBJ1-3, with TRBD1 as a possible D gene (6 bases). Germline V gene data show CDR1 as SGHRS and CDR2 as YFSETQ. The CDR3 loop spans 15 amino acids. The V and J ends lost 3 bases and 4 bases respectively, with 14 bases between them.

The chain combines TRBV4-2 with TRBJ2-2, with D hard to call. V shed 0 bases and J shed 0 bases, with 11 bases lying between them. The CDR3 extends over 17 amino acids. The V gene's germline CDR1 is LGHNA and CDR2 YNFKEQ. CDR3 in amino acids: CASSQDRNQTNTGELFF. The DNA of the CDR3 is TGTGCCAGCAGCCAAGATAGGAACCAGACGAACACCGGGGAGCTGTTTTTT.

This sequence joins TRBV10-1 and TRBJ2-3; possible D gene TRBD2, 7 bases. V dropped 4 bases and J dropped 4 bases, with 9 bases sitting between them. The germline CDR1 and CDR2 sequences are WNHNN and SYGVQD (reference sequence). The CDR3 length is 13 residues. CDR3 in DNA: TGCGCCAGCAGTGTGGGGGGGCCAGATACGCAGTATTTT. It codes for CASSVGGPDTQYF.

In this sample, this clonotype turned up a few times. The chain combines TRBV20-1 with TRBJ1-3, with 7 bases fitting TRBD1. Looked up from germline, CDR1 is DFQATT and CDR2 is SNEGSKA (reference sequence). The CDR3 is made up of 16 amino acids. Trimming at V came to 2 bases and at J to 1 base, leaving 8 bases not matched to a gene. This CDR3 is CSARPPGTVSGNTIYF. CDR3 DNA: TGCAGTGCTAGACCTCCCGGGACAGTTTCTGGAAACACCATATATTTT.

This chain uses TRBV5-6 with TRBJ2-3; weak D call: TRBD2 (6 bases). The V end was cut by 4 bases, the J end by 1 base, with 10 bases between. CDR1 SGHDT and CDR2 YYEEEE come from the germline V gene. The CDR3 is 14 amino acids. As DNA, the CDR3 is TGTGCCAGCAGCGGAGGGATAGGCACAGATACGCAGTATTTT. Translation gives CASSGGIGTDTQYF.

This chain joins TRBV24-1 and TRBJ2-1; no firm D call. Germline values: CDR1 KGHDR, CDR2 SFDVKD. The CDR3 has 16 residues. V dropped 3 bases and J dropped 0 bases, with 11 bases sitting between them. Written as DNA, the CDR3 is TGTGCCACCAGTGATGGCTTGAAACGCTCCTACAATGAGCAGTTCTTC. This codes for CATSDGLKRSYNEQFF.

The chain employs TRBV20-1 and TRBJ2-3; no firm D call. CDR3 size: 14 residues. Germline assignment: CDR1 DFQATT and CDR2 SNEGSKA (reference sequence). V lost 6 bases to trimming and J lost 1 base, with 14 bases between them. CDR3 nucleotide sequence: TGCAGTGCGCGCCAGGTGGTTCGCACAGATACGCAGTATTTT. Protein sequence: CSARQVVRTDTQYF.

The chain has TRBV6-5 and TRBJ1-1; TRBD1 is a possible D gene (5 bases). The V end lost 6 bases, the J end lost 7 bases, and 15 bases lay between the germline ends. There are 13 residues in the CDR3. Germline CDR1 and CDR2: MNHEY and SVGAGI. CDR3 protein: CASRSQWGLEAFF. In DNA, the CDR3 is TGTGCCAGCAGATCTCAGTGGGGCCTTGAAGCTTTCTTT.

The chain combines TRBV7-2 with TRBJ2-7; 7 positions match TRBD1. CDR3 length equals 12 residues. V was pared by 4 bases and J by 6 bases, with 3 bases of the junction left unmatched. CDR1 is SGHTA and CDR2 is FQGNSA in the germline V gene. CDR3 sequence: CASSSTGLEQYV. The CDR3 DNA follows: TGTGCCAGCAGCTCGACAGGGCTCGAGCAGTACGTC.

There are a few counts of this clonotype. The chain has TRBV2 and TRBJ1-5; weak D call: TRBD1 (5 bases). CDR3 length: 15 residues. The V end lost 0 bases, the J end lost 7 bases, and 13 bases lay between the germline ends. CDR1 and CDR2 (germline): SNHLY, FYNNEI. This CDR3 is CASSEALRQGQPQHF. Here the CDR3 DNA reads TGTGCCAGCAGTGAAGCGCTTAGGCAGGGCCAGCCCCAGCATTTT.

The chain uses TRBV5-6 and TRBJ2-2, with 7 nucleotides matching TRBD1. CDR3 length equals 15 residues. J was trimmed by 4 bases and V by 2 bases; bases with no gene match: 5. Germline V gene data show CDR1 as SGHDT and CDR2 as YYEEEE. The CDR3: CASSFRQGRTGELFF. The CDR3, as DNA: TGTGCCAGCAGCTTCAGACAGGGTCGCACCGGGGAGCTGTTTTTT.

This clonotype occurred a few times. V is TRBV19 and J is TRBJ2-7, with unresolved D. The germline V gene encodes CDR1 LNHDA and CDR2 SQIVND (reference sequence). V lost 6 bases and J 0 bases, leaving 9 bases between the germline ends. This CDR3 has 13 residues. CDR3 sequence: CASSETLSYEQYF. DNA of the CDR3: TGTGCCAGTAGCGAAACCCTCTCCTACGAGCAGTACTTC.

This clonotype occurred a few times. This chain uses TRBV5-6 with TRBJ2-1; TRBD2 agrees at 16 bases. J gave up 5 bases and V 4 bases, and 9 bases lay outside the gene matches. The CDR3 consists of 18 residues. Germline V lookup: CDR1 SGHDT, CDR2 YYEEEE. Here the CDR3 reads CASSPGLAGGRGNNEQFF. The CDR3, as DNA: TGTGCCAGCAGCCCGGGACTAGCGGGGGGGCGGGGTAACAATGAGCAGTTCTTC. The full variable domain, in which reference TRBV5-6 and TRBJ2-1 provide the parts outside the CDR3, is DAGVTQSPTHLIKTRGQQVTLRCSPKSGHDTVSWYQQALGQGPQFIFQYYEEEERQRGNFPDRFSGHQFPNYSSELNVNALLLGDSALYLCASSPGLAGGRGNNEQFFGPGTRLTVL.

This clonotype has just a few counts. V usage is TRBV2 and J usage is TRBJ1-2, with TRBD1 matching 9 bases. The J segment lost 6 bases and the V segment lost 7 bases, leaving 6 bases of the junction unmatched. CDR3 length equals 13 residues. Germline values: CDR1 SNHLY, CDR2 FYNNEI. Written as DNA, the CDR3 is TGTGCCAGCAAAGGGACAGGGTCGGATGGCTACACCTTC. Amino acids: CASKGTGSDGYTF.

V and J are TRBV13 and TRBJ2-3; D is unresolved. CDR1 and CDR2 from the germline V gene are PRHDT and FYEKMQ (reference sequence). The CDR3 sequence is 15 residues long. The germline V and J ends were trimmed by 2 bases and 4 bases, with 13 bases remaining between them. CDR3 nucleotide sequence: TGTGCCAGCAGCTTAAGGTTCTGGATCCCAGATACGCAGTATTTT. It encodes CASSLRFWIPDTQYF.

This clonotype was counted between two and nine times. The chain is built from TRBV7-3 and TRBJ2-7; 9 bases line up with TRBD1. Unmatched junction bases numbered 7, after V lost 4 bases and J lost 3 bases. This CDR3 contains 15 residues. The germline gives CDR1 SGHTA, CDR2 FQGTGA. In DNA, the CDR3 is TGTGCCAGCAGCTACGGGACAGGGAGGATCTACGAGCAGTACTTC. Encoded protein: CASSYGTGRIYEQYF.

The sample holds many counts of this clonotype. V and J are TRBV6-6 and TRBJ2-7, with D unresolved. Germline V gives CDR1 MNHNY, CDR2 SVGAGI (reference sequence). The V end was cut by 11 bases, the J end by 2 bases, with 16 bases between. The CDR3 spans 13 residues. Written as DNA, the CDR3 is TGTGCCCGTTCCGCGGTTTGCCCCTACGAGCAGTACGTC. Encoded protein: CARSAVCPYEQYV.

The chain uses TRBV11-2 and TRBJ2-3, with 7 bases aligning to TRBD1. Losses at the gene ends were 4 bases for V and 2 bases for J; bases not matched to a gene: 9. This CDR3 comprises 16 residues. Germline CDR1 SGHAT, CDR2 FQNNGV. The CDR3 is CASSSRGLGATDTQYF. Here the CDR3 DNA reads TGTGCCAGCAGCTCCAGGGGGTTGGGGGCCACAGATACGCAGTATTTT.

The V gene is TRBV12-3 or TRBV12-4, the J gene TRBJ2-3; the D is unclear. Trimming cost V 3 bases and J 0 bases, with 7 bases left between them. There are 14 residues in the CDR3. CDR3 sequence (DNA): TGTGCCAGCAGTTTCGGGTATAGCACAGATACGCAGTATTTT. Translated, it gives CASSFGYSTDTQYF.

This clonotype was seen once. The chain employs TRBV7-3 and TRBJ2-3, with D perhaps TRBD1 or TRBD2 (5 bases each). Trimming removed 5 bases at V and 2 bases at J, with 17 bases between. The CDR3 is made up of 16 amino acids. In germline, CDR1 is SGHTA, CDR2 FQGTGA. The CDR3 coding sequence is TGTGCCAGCAGCCCCACCGGGACCTATTACACAGATACGCAGTATTTT. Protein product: CASSPTGTYYTDTQYF. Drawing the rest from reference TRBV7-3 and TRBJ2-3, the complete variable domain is GAGVSQTPSNKVTEKGKYVELRCDPISGHTALYWYRQSLGQGPEFLIYFQGTGAADDSGLPNDRFFAVRPEGSVSTLKIQRTERGDSAVYLCASSPTGTYYTDTQYFGPGTRLTVL.

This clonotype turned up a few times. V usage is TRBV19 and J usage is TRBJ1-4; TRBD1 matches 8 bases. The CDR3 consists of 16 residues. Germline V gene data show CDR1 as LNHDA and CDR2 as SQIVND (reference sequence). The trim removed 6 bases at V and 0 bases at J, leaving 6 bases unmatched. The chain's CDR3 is CASRRQGSATNEKLFF. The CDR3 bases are TGTGCCAGTAGGAGACAGGGGAGCGCAACTAATGAAAAACTGTTTTTT.

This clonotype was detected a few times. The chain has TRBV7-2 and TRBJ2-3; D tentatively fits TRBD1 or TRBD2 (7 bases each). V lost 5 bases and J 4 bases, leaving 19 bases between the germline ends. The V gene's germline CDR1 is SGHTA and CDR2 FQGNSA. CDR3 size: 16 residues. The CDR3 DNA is TGTGCCAGCAGCCAGGGGGGGGTCCTGACTTCAGATACGCAGTATTTT. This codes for CASSQGGVLTSDTQYF.

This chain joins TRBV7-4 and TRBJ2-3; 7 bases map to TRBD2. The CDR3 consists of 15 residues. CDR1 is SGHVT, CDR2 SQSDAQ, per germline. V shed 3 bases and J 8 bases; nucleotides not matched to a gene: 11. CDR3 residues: CASSFLSGAEGTQYF. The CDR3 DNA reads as TGTGCCAGCAGCTTTTTGAGCGGGGCGGAGGGTACGCAGTATTTT.

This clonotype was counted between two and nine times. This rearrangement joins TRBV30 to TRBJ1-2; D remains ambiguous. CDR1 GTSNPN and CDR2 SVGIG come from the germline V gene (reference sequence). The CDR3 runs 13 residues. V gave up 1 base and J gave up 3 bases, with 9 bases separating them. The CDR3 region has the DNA TGTGCCTGGAGTGGAAAGCCCTACTATGGCTACACCTTC. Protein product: CAWSGKPYYGYTF. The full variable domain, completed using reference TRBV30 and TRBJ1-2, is SQTIHQWPATLVQPVGSPLSLECTVEGTSNPNLYWYRQAAGRGLQLLFYSVGIGQISSEVPQNLSASRPQDRQFILSSKKLLLSDSGFYLCAWSGKPYYGYTFGSGTRLTVV.

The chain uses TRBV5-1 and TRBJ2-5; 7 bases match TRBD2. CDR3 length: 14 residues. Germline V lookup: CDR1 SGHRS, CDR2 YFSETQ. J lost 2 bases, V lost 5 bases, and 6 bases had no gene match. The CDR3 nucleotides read TGCGCCAGCAGATGGGGGGGAGATCAAGAGACCCAGTACTTC. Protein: CASRWGGDQETQYF.

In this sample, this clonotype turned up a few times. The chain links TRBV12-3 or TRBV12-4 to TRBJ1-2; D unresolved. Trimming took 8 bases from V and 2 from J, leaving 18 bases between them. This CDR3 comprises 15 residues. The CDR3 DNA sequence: TGTGCCAGCTCCCGGATGGTTGTAGAGAACTATGGCTACACCTTC. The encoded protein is CASSRMVVENYGYTF.